This T cell receptor (beta chain) comes out of a study of metastatic and nonmetastatic thyroid tumors. Background on the study: Repertoire comparisons spanned blood and tumor or nodule tissue from malignant and benign thyroid patients.

TCRdb re-processed the PCR reads through MiXCR. This table holds about 14,000 clones, 25% to 35% found once. Until they underwent thyroid surgery, no patient had received any treatment. V shed 8 bases, J shed 6 bases, and the junction held 13 bases outside the gene matches. The germline gives CDR1 SGHNT, CDR2 YYREEE (reference sequence). The CDR3 consists of 15 residues. This clone was counted at least ten times. The chain joins TRBV5-4 to TRBJ2-1; TRBD1 matches at 8 bases. Source material: tumor tissue. The sequence was collected from a female donor with papillary thyroid cancer or a benign thyroid nodule (not recorded which). Some clones in this sample may be carry-over from other donors' samples. For the CDR3, the DNA is TGTGCCAGTCTCGTACAGGGGGGTCCTGGCAATGAGCAGTTCTTC. This encodes CASLVQGGPGNEQFF.